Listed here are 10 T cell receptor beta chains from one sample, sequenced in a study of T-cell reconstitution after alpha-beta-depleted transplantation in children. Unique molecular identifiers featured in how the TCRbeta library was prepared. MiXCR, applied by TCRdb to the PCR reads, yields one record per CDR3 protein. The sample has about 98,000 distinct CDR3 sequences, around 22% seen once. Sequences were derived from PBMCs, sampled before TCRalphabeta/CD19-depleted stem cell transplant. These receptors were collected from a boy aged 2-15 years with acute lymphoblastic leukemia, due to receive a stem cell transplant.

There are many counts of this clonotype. In DNA form, the CDR3 reads TGCGCCAGCAGCACCGACGGGGCAACGTCGGGGACCCAGTACTTC. Protein product: CASSTDGATSGTQYF. This chain connects TRBV5-1 to TRBJ2-5; TRBD1 or TRBD2 may be the D gene (5 bases each). CDR1 is SGHRS and CDR2 is YFSETQ in the germline V gene. V dropped 4 bases and J dropped 7 bases, with 20 bases sitting between them. The CDR3 totals 15 residues.

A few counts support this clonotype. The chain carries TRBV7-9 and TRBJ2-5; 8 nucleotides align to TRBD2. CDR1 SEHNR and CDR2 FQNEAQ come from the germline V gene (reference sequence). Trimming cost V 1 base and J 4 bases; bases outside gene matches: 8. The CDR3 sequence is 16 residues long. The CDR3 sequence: CASSLVSSLAGETQYF. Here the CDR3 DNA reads TGTGCCAGCAGCTTAGTTTCGTCGCTAGCGGGAGAGACCCAGTACTTC.

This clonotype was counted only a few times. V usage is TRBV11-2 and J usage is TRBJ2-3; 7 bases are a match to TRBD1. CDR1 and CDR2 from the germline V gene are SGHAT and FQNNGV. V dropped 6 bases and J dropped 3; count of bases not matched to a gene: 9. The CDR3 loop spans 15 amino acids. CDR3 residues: CASRRGQVGTDTQYF. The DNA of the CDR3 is TGTGCCAGCAGGAGGGGGCAGGTGGGGACAGATACGCAGTATTTT.

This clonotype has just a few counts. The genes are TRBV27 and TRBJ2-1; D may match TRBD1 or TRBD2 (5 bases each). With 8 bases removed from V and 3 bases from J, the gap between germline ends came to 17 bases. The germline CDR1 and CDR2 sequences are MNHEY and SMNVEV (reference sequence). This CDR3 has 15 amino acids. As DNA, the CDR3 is TGTGCCAGCGGGTCACCCGGGACCATCTACAATGAGCAGTTCTTC. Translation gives CASGSPGTIYNEQFF.

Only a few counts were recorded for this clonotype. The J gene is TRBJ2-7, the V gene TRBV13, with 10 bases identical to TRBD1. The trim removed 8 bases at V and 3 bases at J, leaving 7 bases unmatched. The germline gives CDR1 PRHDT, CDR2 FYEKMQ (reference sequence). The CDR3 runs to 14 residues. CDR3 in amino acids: CASAPGQGNYEQYF. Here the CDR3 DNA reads TGTGCCAGCGCCCCGGGACAGGGGAACTACGAGCAGTACTTC. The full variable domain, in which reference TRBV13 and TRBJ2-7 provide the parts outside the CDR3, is AAGVIQSPRHLIKEKRETATLKCYPIPRHDTVYWYQQGPGQDPQFLISFYEKMQSDKGSIPDRFSAQQFSDYHSELNMSSLELGDSALYFCASAPGQGNYEQYFGPGTRLTVT.

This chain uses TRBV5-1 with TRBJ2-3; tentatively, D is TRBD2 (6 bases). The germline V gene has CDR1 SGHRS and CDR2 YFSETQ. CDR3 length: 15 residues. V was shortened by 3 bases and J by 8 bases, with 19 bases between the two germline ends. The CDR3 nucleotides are TGCGCCAGCAGCTGGACGGGAGCGGAGAAGGGTACGCAGTATTTT. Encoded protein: CASSWTGAEKGTQYF.

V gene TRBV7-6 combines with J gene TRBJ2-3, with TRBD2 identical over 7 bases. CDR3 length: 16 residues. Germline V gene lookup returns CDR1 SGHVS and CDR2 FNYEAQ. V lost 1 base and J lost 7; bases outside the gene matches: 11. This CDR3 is CASSLEASGGVYTQYF. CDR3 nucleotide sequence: TGTGCCAGCAGCTTAGAGGCTAGCGGAGGGGTTTATACGCAGTATTTT.

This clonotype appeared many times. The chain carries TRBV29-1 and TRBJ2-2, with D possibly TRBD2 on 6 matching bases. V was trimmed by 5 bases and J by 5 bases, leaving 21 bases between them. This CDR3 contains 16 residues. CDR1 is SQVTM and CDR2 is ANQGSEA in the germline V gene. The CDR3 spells CSVIDPRRGRTGELFF. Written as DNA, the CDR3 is TGCAGCGTTATTGATCCGCGGAGGGGCCGTACCGGGGAGCTGTTTTTT.

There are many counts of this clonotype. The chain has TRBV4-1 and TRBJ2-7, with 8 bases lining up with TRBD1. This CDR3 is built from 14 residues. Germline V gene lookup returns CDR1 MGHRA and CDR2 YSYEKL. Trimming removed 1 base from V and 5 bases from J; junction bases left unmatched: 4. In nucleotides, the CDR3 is TGCGCCAGCAGCCAAGGGACAGGGACGAACGAGCAGTACTTC. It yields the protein CASSQGTGTNEQYF.

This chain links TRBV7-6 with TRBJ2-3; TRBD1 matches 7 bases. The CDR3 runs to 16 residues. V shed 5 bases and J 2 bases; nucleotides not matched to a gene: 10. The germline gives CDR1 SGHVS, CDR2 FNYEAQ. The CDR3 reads CASSLRGQANTDTQYF. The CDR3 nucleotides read TGTGCCAGCAGCCTAAGAGGACAGGCCAACACAGATACGCAGTATTTT. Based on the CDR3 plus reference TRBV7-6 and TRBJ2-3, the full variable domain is GAGVSQSPRYKVTKRGQDVALRCDPISGHVSLYWYRQALGQGPEFLTYFNYEAQQDKSGLPNDRFSAERPEGSISTLTIQRTEQRDSAMYRCASSLRGQANTDTQYFGPGTRLTVL.